The clone carrying this T cell receptor beta chain occurred a few times. The germline V gene encodes CDR1 LNHDA and CDR2 SQIVND (reference sequence). Trimming took off 5 bases at V and 2 bases at J, with 18 bases between the two ends. The CDR3 is 16 residues long. This sample was taken from a study of blood T cell repertoires in COVID-19. Study at large: The United States, Italy and Spain supplied acute and convalescent COVID-19 samples.

In the original analysis: Estimation of nucleated cell counts relied on the amplification of reference gene primers. Sequenced by immunoSEQ multiplex PCR; TCRdb stores in-frame clones only, minus some. V, J and clone size are those of that table, while D and trimming were read from the DNA. Among about 140,000 clones, over 75% were seen once, and the ten largest hold 1.7%. This chain connects TRBV19 to TRBJ1-2; the D is unclear. The sample comprised peripheral blood. The TCR originated in a woman in her forties or fifties with acute or convalescent COVID-19. CDR3 nucleotide sequence: TGTGCCAGTAGTTCCCGATCCCACTCTTTGAACTATGGCTACACCTTC. Its protein is CASSSRSHSLNYGYTF.